This TCR beta chain was profiled in a study of blood T cell repertoires in COVID-19. Study overall: The study drew acute and convalescent COVID-19 samples from the United States, Italy and Spain. The analysed material was cDNA or gDNA that came from T cells, B-cell-depleted T cells, or PBMCs.

This clone is categorized as medium-sized. Original analysis: For nucleated cells, counts were estimated from reference gene primer amplification. TCRdb's table, derived via immunoSEQ multiplex PCR, lists solely in-frame clones and lacks some. V, J and clone size derive from that table, while D and trimming were established from the DNA sequence. The repertoire includes some 130,000 clones, 87% of them detected once, and about 2.5% sits in the top ten. Germline V gene data show CDR1 as LNHDA and CDR2 as SQIVND (reference sequence). The V end lost 3 bases, the J end lost 3 bases, and 15 bases lay between the germline ends. There are 15 residues in the CDR3.

The specimen was peripheral blood. The rearrangement links TRBV19 to TRBJ2-7, with a weak D call TRBD1 (6 bases). This receptor was taken from a man aged 45 to 65 with active COVID-19. The CDR3 here is CASSIVGAGIYEQYF. The CDR3 coding sequence is TGTGCCAGTAGTATCGTGGGGGCAGGTATCTACGAGCAGTACTTC.